The rows below give T cell receptor beta chains drawn from one sample of a study of long-term antiretroviral therapy in people with HIV. Assay used: immunoSEQ multiplex PCR; TCRdb lists only in-frame clones, some missing. The sample yields about 38,000 clones, roughly 80% seen once. The starting material was unsorted PBMCs, obtained 1.5 years after starting antiretroviral therapy. Receptors were obtained from a man aged 18 to 29 with HIV. Each CDR3 is given with its conserved first and last residue. The order of the fields is J gene, clone size, V gene, D gene, CDR3 protein, CDR3 DNA. D genes are given only for firm matches. Not all rows give a size; the values are once, few, many and, for expanded clones, a class.

J: TRBJ2-7
size: NA
V: TRBV30
D: TRBD1
CDR3: CAWSEGGFYEQYF
DNA: TGTGCCTGGAGTGAAGGGGGCTTCTACGAGCAGTACTTC

J: TRBJ2-1
size: NA
V: TRBV19
D: TRBD2
CDR3: CASSMNARLDTSGRREQFF
DNA: TGTGCCAGTAGTATGAACGCCCGCCTCGATACTAGCGGGAGACGGGAGCAGTTCTTC

J: TRBJ2-2
size: NA
V: TRBV5-8
D: TRBD2
CDR3: CASSPIAGVVANTGELFF
DNA: TGTGCCAGCAGCCCCATAGCGGGAGTCGTTGCGAACACCGGGGAGCTGTTTTTT

J: TRBJ2-2
size: NA
V: TRBV4-1
D: NA
CDR3: CASSPRQGETGELFF
DNA: TGCGCCAGCAGCCCTCGGCAGGGTGAGACCGGGGAGCTGTTTTTT

J: TRBJ2-3
size: once
V: TRBV6-1
D: TRBD1
CDR3: CASNLNRGADTQYF
DNA: TGTGCCAGCAACCTGAACAGGGGAGCAGATACGCAGTATTTT

J: TRBJ1-4
size: NA
V: TRBV7-9
D: NA
CDR3: CASSLVSEKLFF
DNA: TGTGCCAGCAGCTTAGTCAGTGAAAAACTGTTTTTT

J: TRBJ2-5
size: NA
V: TRBV27
D: NA
CDR3: CAIISNQETQYF
DNA: TGTGCCATCATTTCGAACCAAGAGACCCAGTACTTC

J: TRBJ1-3
size: NA
V: TRBV28
D: NA
CDR3: CASSLSRGRNTIYF
DNA: TGTGCCAGCAGTTTATCCAGAGGACGAAACACCATATATTTT

J: TRBJ1-3
size: NA
V: TRBV6-1
D: NA
CDR3: CASSVSDPRFDGNTIYF
DNA: TGTGCCAGCAGTGTTTCGGACCCCCGATTCGATGGAAACACCATATATTTT

J: TRBJ1-2
size: NA
V: TRBV11-2
D: NA
CDR3: CASSLWGGVNGYTF
DNA: TGTGCCAGCAGCTTATGGGGGGGTGTAAATGGCTACACCTTC

J: TRBJ2-2
size: once
V: TRBV5-4
D: TRBD2
CDR3: CASSGRLAGVSGELFF
DNA: TGTGCCAGCAGCGGCCGGCTAGCGGGAGTAAGCGGGGAGCTGTTTTTT

J: TRBJ1-1
size: NA
V: TRBV28
D: NA
CDR3: CASSSYSSGNTEAFF
DNA: TGTGCCAGCAGTTCCTATTCATCTGGGAACACTGAAGCTTTCTTT

J: TRBJ1-1
size: few
V: TRBV6-6
D: TRBD1
CDR3: CASRQDRGERRTEAFF
DNA: TGTGCCAGCAGACAAGACAGGGGGGAAAGGAGAACTGAAGCTTTCTTT

J: TRBJ2-7
size: few
V: TRBV7-8
D: TRBD1
CDR3: CASSEGQGGEQYF
DNA: TGTGCCAGCAGCGAAGGACAGGGAGGCGAGCAGTACTTC

J: TRBJ2-3
size: NA
V: TRBV7-6
D: TRBD2
CDR3: CASSLVLAGEVDTQYF
DNA: TGTGCCAGCAGCTTAGTTCTAGCGGGAGAAGTAGATACGCAGTATTTT

J: TRBJ2-7
size: once
V: TRBV7-2
D: TRBD1
CDR3: CASSFLDRWREQYF
DNA: TGTGCCAGCAGCTTCCTGGACAGGTGGAGGGAGCAGTACTTC

J: TRBJ1-2
size: NA
V: TRBV6-1
D: TRBD1
CDR3: CASSEFISGQGYGYTF
DNA: TGTGCCAGCAGTGAATTTATCTCAGGACAGGGCTATGGCTACACCTTC

J: TRBJ1-4
size: NA
V: TRBV25-1
D: NA
CDR3: CASSGPVEKLFF
DNA: TGTGCCAGCAGCGGGCCTGTTGAAAAACTGTTTTTT

J: TRBJ2-7
size: NA
V: TRBV5-6
D: NA
CDR3: CASSLVGNSYEQYF
DNA: TGTGCCAGCAGCTTGGTCGGGAACTCCTACGAGCAGTACTTC

J: TRBJ1-2
size: NA
V: TRBV7-7
D: NA
CDR3: CASSYYPTQKWGTKSCGYTF
DNA: TGTGCTAGCAGCTACTACCCCACCCAAAAATGGGGAACAAAGAGCTGTGGCTACACCTTC

J: TRBJ1-5
size: NA
V: TRBV10-3
D: NA
CDR3: CAISEWNSNQPQHF
DNA: TGTGCCATCAGTGAGTGGAATAGCAATCAGCCCCAGCATTTT

J: TRBJ2-1
size: NA
V: TRBV11-2
D: NA
CDR3: CASSLGRLNYNEQFF
DNA: TGTGCCAGCAGCTTAGGACGACTGAATTACAATGAGCAGTTCTTC

J: TRBJ2-7
size: few
V: TRBV9
D: NA
CDR3: CASSVVPGPYEQYF
DNA: TGTGCCAGCAGCGTAGTACCTGGCCCCTACGAGCAGTACTTC

J: TRBJ2-7
size: NA
V: TRBV11-2
D: NA
CDR3: CASSFSRDTLGQYF
DNA: TGTGCCAGCAGCTTCTCGAGAGACACCCTCGGGCAGTACTTC

J: TRBJ2-3
size: NA
V: TRBV14
D: NA
CDR3: CASSLGVTDTQYF
DNA: TGTGCCAGCAGCCTTGGGGTCACAGATACGCAGTATTTT

J: TRBJ2-7
size: NA
V: TRBV9
D: NA
CDR3: CASSVDPGVYEQYF
DNA: TGTGCCAGCAGCGTAGACCCGGGAGTCTACGAGCAGTACTTC

J: TRBJ2-7
size: NA
V: TRBV6-4
D: NA
CDR3: CASSDSIGGYEQYF
DNA: TGTGCCAGCAGTGACTCGATCGGGGGCTACGAGCAGTACTTC

J: TRBJ2-3
size: NA
V: TRBV13
D: NA
CDR3: CASSLWEVRATDTQYF
DNA: TGTGCCAGCAGCTTATGGGAAGTTAGAGCGACAGATACGCAGTATTTT

J: TRBJ2-7
size: NA
V: TRBV4-1
D: TRBD2
CDR3: CASSQVSSGRSYEQYF
DNA: TGCGCCAGCAGCCAAGTATCTAGCGGGCGCTCCTACGAGCAGTACTTC

J: TRBJ2-1
size: NA
V: TRBV4-2
D: TRBD2
CDR3: CASSQGLAGGGEQFF
DNA: TGTGCCAGCAGCCAAGGACTAGCGGGAGGAGGTGAGCAGTTCTTC

J: TRBJ2-3
size: NA
V: TRBV5-4
D: TRBD1
CDR3: CASGKTGLTDTQYF
DNA: TGTGCCAGCGGGAAGACAGGGCTGACAGATACGCAGTATTTT

J: TRBJ2-1
size: NA
V: TRBV5-4
D: NA
CDR3: CASSLLGGRISPFF
DNA: TGTGCCAGCAGCCTCCTGGGGGGGCGCATAAGCCCGTTCTTC

J: TRBJ1-1
size: NA
V: TRBV11-2
D: NA
CDR3: CASSLGVGIGLTEAFF
DNA: TGTGCCAGCAGCTTAGGGGTCGGTATCGGGTTGACTGAAGCTTTCTTT

J: TRBJ1-4
size: NA
V: TRBV5-4
D: NA
CDR3: CASSRQNKDEKLFF
DNA: TGTGCCAGCAGCAGACAGAATAAGGATGAAAAACTGTTTTTT

J: TRBJ2-7
size: NA
V: TRBV27
D: TRBD2
CDR3: CASSPIPTSGRAGEQYF
DNA: TGTGCCAGCAGTCCTATCCCGACTAGCGGGAGGGCGGGGGAGCAGTACTTC

J: TRBJ1-1
size: NA
V: TRBV5-1
D: TRBD1
CDR3: CASSLVPGQTAAFF
DNA: TGCGCCAGCAGCTTGGTCCCGGGACAGACTGCAGCTTTCTTT

J: TRBJ2-1
size: NA
V: TRBV18
D: TRBD2
CDR3: CASSPSGGGYNEQFF
DNA: TGTGCCAGCTCACCGTCCGGGGGGGGCTACAATGAGCAGTTCTTC